The next 23 T cell receptor beta chains were all read from a single sample in a study of blood T cell repertoires in COVID-19. Generated by immunoSEQ multiplex PCR, the TCRdb table keeps only in-frame clones and is missing some. The sample has about 210,000 clones, 75% to 85% seen once; the top ten hold around 6.9%. The sample consisted of peripheral blood. The receptors originated from a man in his sixties with acute or convalescent COVID-19.

The genes are TRBV7-2 and TRBJ1-1; 7 nucleotides align to TRBD1. This CDR3 is 14 amino acids long. Germline CDR1 is SGHTA and CDR2 is FQGNSA. Losses at the gene ends were 5 bases for V and 3 bases for J; bases not matched to a gene: 6. The CDR3 is CASSRRGRDTEAFF. In DNA form, the CDR3 reads TGTGCCAGCAGCCGTAGGGGGCGCGACACTGAAGCTTTCTTT.

This sequence joins TRBV21-1 and TRBJ2-7; the table gives TRBD2 as D, unverified against the DNA. TRBV21-1 is flagged as a pseudogene. This CDR3 is 15 amino acids long. As DNA, the CDR3 is TGTGCCAGCAGCAAAGCTAACGGGGGGCACTGTAGGCAGTACTTC. Protein sequence: CASSKANGGHCRQYF.

The chain is built from TRBV15 and TRBJ2-7, with D possibly TRBD1 on 6 matching bases. The CDR3 contains 15 residues. Trimming removed 0 bases at V and 1 base at J, with 10 bases between. Germline lookup yields CDR1 LNHNV and CDR2 YYDKDF (reference sequence). In nucleotides, the CDR3 is TGTGCCACCAGCAGAGAGGGCAGGGGTTCCTACGAGCAGTACTTC. Encoded protein: CATSREGRGSYEQYF. Complete variable domain (other parts from reference TRBV15 and TRBJ2-7): DAMVIQNPRYQVTQFGKPVTLSCSQTLNHNVMYWYQQKSSQAPKLLFHYYDKDFNNEADTPDNFQSRRPNTSFCFLDIRSPGLGDTAMYLCATSREGRGSYEQYFGPGTRLTVT.

CDR3 coding DNA: TGTGCCAGCAGCGCAGGGGGCGATGGCTACACCTTC. It yields the protein CASSAGGDGYTF. The chain has TRBV9 and TRBJ1-2; 8 positions match TRBD1. The CDR3 sequence is 12 residues long. Trimming cost V 3 bases and J 6 bases; bases outside gene matches: 1. Germline V lookup: CDR1 SGDLS, CDR2 YYNGEE.

The V and J genes are TRBV4-1 and TRBJ2-1; possibly TRBD2 for D (5 bases). Germline V gene sequence: CDR1 MGHRA, CDR2 YSYEKL. The CDR3 contains 17 residues. The V end lost 0 bases, the J end lost 9 bases, and 21 bases lay between the germline ends. CDR3 DNA: TGCGCCAGCAGCCAAGATCTGGGAGACGCTGGGAAAGTTGAGCAGTTCTTC. Translating gives CASSQDLGDAGKVEQFF.

The chain combines TRBV19 with TRBJ2-5, with TRBD2 matching 10 bases. Trimming at V came to 6 bases and at J to 2 bases, leaving 6 bases not matched to a gene. CDR3 length: 15 residues. Germline-derived CDR1 and CDR2 are LNHDA and SQIVND (reference sequence). The DNA for the CDR3 is TGTGCCAGTAGCCAACTAGCGGGAAATCAAGAGACCCAGTACTTC. Its translation: CASSQLAGNQETQYF.

This clone was detected once. The chain joins TRBV7-9 to TRBJ1-3; D remains ambiguous. The CDR3 length is 14 residues. Germline CDR1 is SEHNR and CDR2 is FQNEAQ (reference sequence). Trimming removed 8 bases at V and 2 bases at J, with 13 bases between. The CDR3 is CASGNGRTGNTIYF. The CDR3 nucleotides read TGTGCCAGCGGGAACGGGAGAACTGGAAACACCATATATTTT.

This chain links TRBV3-1 (or the pseudogene TRBV3-2) with TRBJ2-1; perhaps TRBD2 as D (6 bases). V was pared by 2 bases and J by 13 bases, with 21 bases between. CDR1 and CDR2 from the germline V gene are LGHDT and YNNKEL (reference sequence). The CDR3 spans 15 residues. CDR3 bases: TGTGCCAGCAGCCAATTAATGGGAGGCCAACGTGCCCAGTTCTTC. Protein: CASSQLMGGQRAQFF.

This chain uses TRBV9 with TRBJ1-5, with D tentatively TRBD1 (5 bases). The V end was cut by 0 bases, the J end by 1 base, with 8 bases between. CDR1 and CDR2 from the germline V gene are SGDLS and YYNGEE. The CDR3 has 15 residues. This chain's CDR3 is CASSVEGHSNQPQHF. The CDR3 region has the DNA TGTGCCAGCAGCGTAGAGGGGCACAGCAATCAGCCCCAGCATTTT.

This clone was counted once. The genes are TRBV27 and TRBJ1-6, with D perhaps matching TRBD1 (5 bases). CDR3 length equals 15 residues. The V and J ends lost 0 bases and 9 bases respectively, with 12 bases between them. The V gene's germline CDR1 is MNHEY and CDR2 SMNVEV (reference sequence). The CDR3 spells CASSLSKGRASPLHF. CDR3 sequence (DNA): TGTGCCAGCAGTTTATCGAAGGGCAGGGCTTCACCCCTCCACTTT.

V usage is TRBV7-8 and J usage is TRBJ1-4; D possibly corresponds to TRBD1 (5 bases). The CDR3 has 17 amino acids. V was shortened by 1 base and J by 0 bases, with 12 bases between the two germline ends. Germline CDR1 is SGHVS and CDR2 is FQNEAQ. The CDR3 spells CASSLGRGYATNEKLFF. The CDR3 DNA is TGTGCCAGCAGCTTAGGGAGGGGCTATGCAACTAATGAAAAACTGTTTTTT.

The V gene is TRBV24-1, the J gene TRBJ1-1; a weak D match, TRBD1 (5 bases). V was cut by 7 bases and J by 7 bases, with 21 bases left in between. The CDR3 spans 15 residues. Germline V gene lookup returns CDR1 KGHDR and CDR2 SFDVKD. CDR3 sequence reads: CATRRTIGRAYEAFF. The CDR3 DNA sequence: TGTGCCACCAGGCGAACGATTGGCAGGGCATATGAAGCTTTCTTT.

A word on this clone: A junction end diverges from the germline sequence, so it may reflect a read error. The chain has TRBV2 and TRBJ1-4; 9 bases fit TRBD1. The V gene's germline CDR1 is SNHLY and CDR2 FYNNEI. The CDR3 is 12 residues long. CDR3 coding DNA: TGTGCCAGCAGTTATATTCGGGACAGGGTAATTTTT. Translation: CASSYIRDRVIF. The full variable domain, rest sourced from reference TRBV2 and TRBJ1-4, is EPEVTQTPSHQVTQMGQEVILRCVPISNHLYFYWYRQILGQKVEFLVSFYNNEISEKSEIFDDQFSVERPDGSNFTLKIRSTKLEDSAMYFCASSYIRDRVIFGSGTQLSVL.

The chain has TRBV10-2 and TRBJ1-4; D not certain. The CDR3 sequence is 13 residues long. V lost 8 bases and J lost 8, with 15 bases in between. Germline CDR1 is WSHSY and CDR2 is SAAADI. DNA of the CDR3: TGCGCCAGCTCAGGCACGCAGTGGGAAAAACTGTTTTTT. This sequence encodes CASSGTQWEKLFF.

The J gene is TRBJ2-7, the V gene TRBV5-1, with TRBD2 matching 11 bases. Per the germline V gene, CDR1 is SGHRS and CDR2 is YFSETQ. CDR3 size: 18 residues. The V gene end was trimmed by 1 base and the J gene end by 0 bases; junction bases not matched to a gene: 9. CDR3 residues: CASSLKGSGRAVSYEQYF. CDR3 bases: TGCGCCAGCAGCTTGAAGGGTAGCGGGAGGGCGGTCTCCTACGAGCAGTACTTC.

This chain joins TRBV30 and TRBJ2-2, with 8 bases lining up with TRBD1. The V gene's germline CDR1 is GTSNPN and CDR2 SVGIG (reference sequence). This CDR3 has 15 residues. CDR3 sequence (DNA): TGTGCTTTGACAGGGGCGGCGGTGAACACCGGGGAGCTGTTTTTT. Its protein product is CALTGAAVNTGELFF.

The rearrangement links TRBV30 to TRBJ1-1; D is unclear. CDR1 and CDR2 from the germline V gene are GTSNPN and SVGIG (reference sequence). V was shortened by 5 bases and J by 1 base, with 11 bases between the two germline ends. The CDR3 runs 13 residues. CDR3 nucleotide sequence: TGTGCCTGGGACCTTGGAGGGAACACTGAAGCTTTCTTT. Its translation is CAWDLGGNTEAFF.

The J gene is TRBJ1-3, the V gene TRBV10-3, with a weak D call TRBD1 (5 bases). The CDR3 is 14 residues long. CDR1 is ENHRY and CDR2 is SYGVKD in the germline V gene. V was cut by 5 bases and J by 0 bases, with 8 bases left in between. CDR3 DNA sequence: TGTGCCATCAGTAGGACAAACTCTGGAAACACCATATATTTT. Amino acid sequence: CAISRTNSGNTIYF.

V gene TRBV18 combines with J gene TRBJ1-1; D may be TRBD1 (6 bases). In germline, CDR1 is KGHSH, CDR2 LQKENI. V was cut by 0 bases and J by 4 bases, with 15 bases left in between. This CDR3 contains 16 residues. The CDR3 is CASSPPTGGGSTEAFF. The DNA of the CDR3 is TGTGCCAGCTCACCACCGACGGGGGGCGGAAGCACTGAAGCTTTCTTT.

This chain uses TRBV5-1 with TRBJ1-6; TRBD1 matches 7 bases. V lost 2 bases to trimming and J lost 5 bases; unmatched junction nucleotides: 4. CDR1 and CDR2 (germline): SGHRS, YFSETQ. The CDR3 runs to 15 residues. The CDR3 spells CASSFYDRDNSPLHF. In nucleotides, the CDR3 is TGCGCCAGCAGCTTCTACGACAGGGATAATTCACCCCTCCACTTT.

The rearrangement joins TRBV7-2 to TRBJ2-7, with 10 nucleotides matching TRBD1. The ends lost 3 bases at V and 4 bases at J; junction bases unmatched: 3. The CDR3 is made up of 14 amino acids. Per germline, CDR1 SGHTA and CDR2 FQGNSA. CDR3 sequence: CASSLGQGFYEQYF. CDR3 bases: TGTGCCAGCAGCTTGGGACAGGGGTTTTACGAGCAGTACTTC.

This clone was detected only once. V gene TRBV27 combines with J gene TRBJ1-5; 8 nucleotides agree with TRBD1. Per germline, CDR1 MNHEY and CDR2 SMNVEV (reference sequence). The CDR3 is made up of 16 amino acids. Trimming cost V 4 bases and J 4 bases; bases outside gene matches: 9. CDR3 protein: CASSSTGDAFNQPQHF. The CDR3 nucleotides are TGTGCCAGCAGTTCGACAGGGGACGCCTTTAATCAGCCCCAGCATTTT.

This clone has just one count. This chain joins TRBV2 and TRBJ1-5; 8 nucleotides match TRBD1. The CDR3 runs 14 residues. CDR1 SNHLY and CDR2 FYNNEI come from the germline V gene. Trimming cost V 4 bases and J 4 bases; bases outside gene matches: 3. The CDR3 coding sequence is TGTGCCAGCAGTGCCACAGGGGGGAATCAGCCCCAGCATTTT. The encoded protein is CASSATGGNQPQHF.